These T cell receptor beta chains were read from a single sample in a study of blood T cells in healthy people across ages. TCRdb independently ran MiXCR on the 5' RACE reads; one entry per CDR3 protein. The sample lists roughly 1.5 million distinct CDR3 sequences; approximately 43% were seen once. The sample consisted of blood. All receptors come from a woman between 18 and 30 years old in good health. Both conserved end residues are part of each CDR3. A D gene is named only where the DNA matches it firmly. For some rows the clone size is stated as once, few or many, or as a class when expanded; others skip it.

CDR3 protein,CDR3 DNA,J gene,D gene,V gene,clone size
CASSQTRAGLMFF,TGTGCCAGCAGCCAAACCCGGGCGGGATTGATGTTCTTT,TRBJ2-1,NA,TRBV3-1,NA
CASNQGVNTGELFF,TGTGCCAGCAACCAGGGGGTAAACACCGGGGAGCTGTTTTTT,TRBJ2-2,TRBD1,TRBV12-3/TRBV12-4,NA
CASSLTGCYSEQFF,TGTGCCAGCAGCTTAACAGGGTGCTACAGTGAGCAGTTCTTC,TRBJ2-1,NA,TRBV5-6,NA
CSATITAGHTDTQYF,TGCAGTGCCACTATTACAGCGGGACACACAGATACGCAGTATTTT,TRBJ2-3,NA,TRBV20-1,NA
CSARRTDNEQFF,TGCAGTGCTCGAAGGACGGACAATGAGCAGTTCTTC,TRBJ2-1,NA,TRBV20-1,NA
CSARLAGGSYEQYF,TGCAGTGCTAGACTAGCGGGGGGGTCCTACGAGCAGTACTTC,TRBJ2-7,TRBD2,TRBV20-1,many
CASSPTGLDGYTF,TGTGCCAGCAGTCCAACAGGGCTGGATGGCTACACCTTC,TRBJ1-2,NA,TRBV7-9,few
CASSLVRTGRINYGYTF,TGTGCCAGCAGCTTAGTTCGGACAGGGAGGATTAACTATGGCTACACCTTC,TRBJ1-2,TRBD1,TRBV7-2,NA
CASSMTGPSREAFF,TGTGCCAGCAGTATGACAGGGCCATCCAGGGAAGCTTTCTTT,TRBJ1-1,TRBD1,TRBV6-2/TRBV6-3,few
CSARARTDNQPQHF,TGCAGTGCTAGAGCTCGGACGGATAATCAGCCCCAGCATTTT,TRBJ1-5,NA,TRBV20-1,few
CASSVGTRPDEQYF,TGTGCCAGCAGCGTAGGGACTAGACCGGACGAGCAGTACTTC,TRBJ2-7,TRBD2,TRBV9,NA
CASSLGLAGSSYNEQFF,TGTGCCAGCAGTTTGGGTCTAGCGGGGAGCTCCTACAATGAGCAGTTCTTC,TRBJ2-1,TRBD2,TRBV5-1,many
CASSYDPTGSSYEQFF,TGTGCCAGCAGTTACGATCCGACAGGGTCGTCCTACGAGCAGTTCTTC,TRBJ2-1,TRBD1,TRBV6-2/TRBV6-3,NA
CASSPRAVTEAFF,TGTGCCAGCAGTCCTCGGGCCGTGACTGAAGCTTTCTTT,TRBJ1-1,NA,TRBV27,few
CASSPRPQSNEQFF,TGTGCCAGCAGCCCCCGACCTCAATCCAATGAGCAGTTCTTC,TRBJ2-1,NA,TRBV9,NA
CASSLAVGGLSSTQYF,TGTGCCAGCAGCTTAGCCGTCGGGGGGCTCTCCAGTACGCAGTATTTT,TRBJ2-3,NA,TRBV7-8,NA
CAISEDSSHNEQYF,TGTGCCATCAGTGAGGACAGCTCCCACAATGAGCAGTACTTC,TRBJ2-5,NA,TRBV10-3,NA
CASSKLEGQDSYNEQYF,TGTGCCAGCAGCAAATTAGAGGGACAGGACTCCTACAATGAGCAGTACTTC,TRBJ2-7,NA,TRBV21-1,NA
CASSFRGPNTEAFF,TGTGCCAGCAGTTTTCGGGGGCCGAACACTGAAGCTTTCTTT,TRBJ1-1,NA,TRBV12-3/TRBV12-4,NA
CASSLGGGDDEQFF,TGTGCCAGCAGCTTAGGAGGGGGGGACGATGAGCAGTTCTTC,TRBJ2-1,NA,TRBV7-2,NA
CASSYLPGSGSRGETQYF,TGTGCCAGCAGTTACCTACCGGGTAGCGGGAGCCGGGGAGAGACCCAGTACTTC,TRBJ2-5,TRBD2,TRBV6-5,NA
CASSEVGGRGVEAFF,TGTGCCAGCAGTGAGGTGGGGGGCAGGGGCGTTGAAGCTTTCTTT,TRBJ1-1,NA,TRBV25-1,NA
CASSLRPGTSYNSPLHF,TGTGCCAGCAGTCTCCGTCCGGGAACCTCCTATAATTCACCCCTCCACTTT,TRBJ1-6,NA,TRBV27,few
CATSDTGLAGGTDTQYF,TGTGCCACCAGTGATACTGGACTAGCGGGAGGGACAGATACGCAGTATTTT,TRBJ2-3,TRBD2,TRBV24-1,NA
CASSHGGYYGYTF,TGTGCCAGCAGCCACGGGGGATACTATGGCTACACCTTC,TRBJ1-2,NA,TRBV27,few
CASTHPSSYEQYF,TGTGCCAGCACGCACCCATCTTCCTACGAGCAGTACTTC,TRBJ2-7,NA,TRBV28,NA
CASRVDGYNSPLHF,TGTGCCAGCAGAGTGGACGGCTATAATTCACCCCTCCACTTT,TRBJ1-6,NA,TRBV2,NA
CASSQGWAAGGLTDTQYF,TGCGCCAGCAGCCAAGGGTGGGCGGCGGGAGGTCTTACAGATACGCAGTATTTT,TRBJ2-3,TRBD2,TRBV4-1,NA
CASSLVSGPDTRYF,TGTGCCAGCAGCTTAGTCTCTGGCCCGGATACGCGGTATTTT,TRBJ2-3,NA,TRBV7-2,NA
CASSVHLAGSYNEQFF,TGCGCCAGCAGCGTCCATCTAGCGGGGTCCTACAATGAGCAGTTCTTC,TRBJ2-1,TRBD2,TRBV5-1,NA
CASSDWTGGQPQHF,TGTGCCAGCAGTGACTGGACAGGGGGTCAGCCCCAGCATTTT,TRBJ1-5,TRBD1,TRBV6-6,NA
CSATTGQGTETQYF,TGCAGTGCAACAACGGGACAGGGGACGGAGACCCAGTACTTC,TRBJ2-5,TRBD1,TRBV20-1,once
CSVEYKLNTEAFF,TGCAGCGTTGAATATAAGTTGAACACTGAAGCTTTCTTT,TRBJ1-1,NA,TRBV29-1,few
CASSLVRGQTDTQYF,TGCGCCAGCAGCTTGGTCCGGGGGCAGACAGATACGCAGTATTTT,TRBJ2-3,NA,TRBV5-1,NA
CASLKIGSGANVLTF,TGTGCCAGCCTAAAGATCGGATCTGGGGCCAACGTCCTGACTTTC,TRBJ2-6,NA,TRBV28,NA
CASSPNRGGYTF,TGTGCCAGCAGTCCTAACAGGGGTGGCTACACCTTC,TRBJ1-2,TRBD1,TRBV12-3/TRBV12-4,many
CASSPFGTPKSELFF,TGTGCCAGCAGCCCATTCGGGACCCCAAAGAGCGAACTGTTTTTT,TRBJ1-4,NA,TRBV7-2,NA
CSAAVQGYEQYF,TGCAGTGCGGCGGTACAGGGCTACGAGCAGTACTTC,TRBJ2-7,NA,TRBV20-1,NA
CASSRIGGYSNQPQHF,TGTGCCAGCAGTAGGATAGGCGGCTATAGCAATCAGCCCCAGCATTTT,TRBJ1-5,NA,TRBV28,NA
CSALAGDNEKLFF,TGCAGTGCCTTGGCGGGAGATAATGAAAAACTGTTTTTT,TRBJ1-4,NA,TRBV20-1,NA
CASSPAANSQDEQYF,TGTGCCAGCAGTCCTGCGGCGAACTCGCAGGACGAGCAGTACTTC,TRBJ2-7,NA,TRBV27,NA
CASSLEGALAGELFF,TGTGCCAGCAGCTTAGAGGGGGCCCTAGCCGGGGAGCTGTTTTTT,TRBJ2-2,NA,TRBV11-2,NA
CASSAGQHRTDTQYF,TGTGCCAGCAGCGCCGGACAGCATCGCACAGATACGCAGTATTTT,TRBJ2-3,NA,TRBV9,NA
CASIPTGKDTQYF,TGTGCCAGCATCCCCACGGGAAAAGATACGCAGTATTTT,TRBJ2-3,NA,TRBV2,NA
CASSYLAGGPKYF,TGTGCCAGCAGTTACCTAGCGGGAGGGCCCAAGTACTTC,TRBJ2-4,TRBD2,TRBV12-3/TRBV12-4,NA
CASRGDRGVYGYTF,TGTGCCAGCAGAGGGGACAGGGGAGTCTATGGCTACACCTTC,TRBJ1-2,TRBD1,TRBV6-5,few
CSVPGASTDTQYF,TGCAGCGTTCCCGGGGCCAGCACAGATACGCAGTATTTT,TRBJ2-3,NA,TRBV29-1,many
CVSSSGGLNYGYTF,TGTGTCAGCAGTTCAGGGGGACTAAACTATGGCTACACCTTC,TRBJ1-2,TRBD1,TRBV6-5,once
CASSAFPQGQGNSPLHF,TGTGCCAGCAGCGCTTTTCCGCAAGGACAGGGGAATTCACCCCTCCACTTT,TRBJ1-6,TRBD1,TRBV9,NA
CASRPEAHSNQPQHF,TGTGCCAGCAGGCCGGAGGCCCATAGCAATCAGCCCCAGCATTTT,TRBJ1-5,NA,TRBV12-3/TRBV12-4,NA
CASSSRDRVTYEQYF,TGTGCCAGCAGCTCCCGGGACAGGGTCACCTACGAGCAGTACTTC,TRBJ2-7,TRBD1,TRBV5-6,NA
CASSPETTSANNEQFF,TGTGCCAGCAGTCCCGAAACGACTAGCGCTAACAATGAGCAGTTCTTC,TRBJ2-1,TRBD2,TRBV27,NA
CSASLDRVTDTQYF,TGCAGTGCCTCACTGGACAGGGTCACAGATACGCAGTATTTT,TRBJ2-3,TRBD1,TRBV20-1,many
CASSLDWTSQNEKLFF,TGCGCCAGCAGCTTGGATTGGACGAGCCAAAATGAAAAACTGTTTTTT,TRBJ1-4,NA,TRBV5-1,few
CSAPEGGNTEAFF,TGCAGTGCTCCAGAAGGGGGTAACACTGAAGCTTTCTTT,TRBJ1-1,NA,TRBV20-1,NA
CASSVAFGTRYNEQYF,TGCGCCAGCAGCGTGGCCTTCGGGACTAGATACAATGAGCAGTACTTC,TRBJ2-5,TRBD2,TRBV5-1,NA
CASLRRGYNEQFF,TGTGCCAGCCTAAGGCGGGGCTACAATGAGCAGTTCTTC,TRBJ2-1,NA,TRBV12-3/TRBV12-4,NA
CASSGGDSFNEQYF,TGTGCCAGCAGCGGGGGGGATTCCTTCAATGAGCAGTACTTC,TRBJ2-5,TRBD2,TRBV6-4,NA
CASSQDLGLAPNEQFF,TGCGCCAGCAGCCAAGACCTCGGACTAGCTCCCAATGAGCAGTTCTTC,TRBJ2-1,TRBD2,TRBV4-3,NA
CSARDCTEAFF,TGCAGTGCTAGAGATTGCACTGAAGCTTTCTTT,TRBJ1-1,NA,TRBV20-1,NA